This record covers a single TCR beta chain. Its antigen remains undetermined. No much larger clone is present one base from it, and per-base qualities are unavailable. The germline V gene yields SGDLS for CDR1 and YYNGEE for CDR2. The CDR3 starts with the cysteine, ends with the phenylalanine, and has 14 residues. Left in the record is the CDR3 DNA by itself, 42 bases read in frame from the first base. The germline V and J ends show losses of 8 bases and 5 bases respectively, and no gene match explains 10 bases of the junction. The immunoSEQ Assay, a bias-controlled multiplex PCR, was used to amplify TCRbeta CDR3 regions from genomic DNA. In the original analysis: Within the assay, amplification of reference gene primers was used to estimate how many nucleated cells each sample contained. To quantify the absolute abundance of each unique TCRbeta CDR3 rearrangement, sequence reads were collapsed and filtered. Productive Simpson clonality was computed per sample as the square root of Simpson's diversity index over productive rearrangements. The source is immuneACCESS, and TCRdb retained only in-frame sequences with V and J called. Part of the clones is not carried over; for the studies checked, unresolved V genes explain less than half of this, and the remainder is unexplained. V, J and clone size reflect that table, while D and trimming were determined from the DNA. In this sample the table shows around 300,000 clones, about 87% of which occur a single time. The biggest ten clones account for about 4% of the sample.

These data originate in a study of blood T cell repertoires in COVID-19 (dated by TCRdb to between 2020 and 2021). With respect to the entire study: Collaborator samples came from the United States, Italy and Spain and covered acute and convalescent phases of COVID-19. The material from the prospective study consisted of cDNA or gDNA derived from T cells, B-cell-depleted T cells, or PBMCs. Deeply sampled blood TCRbeta repertoires from subjects exposed to, actively infected with, or recovered from COVID-19 were included in the dataset. The repertoires were released in a freely available public database intended as a resource for research on the immune response to SARS-CoV-2. The samples were drawn from two sources: the first 160 participants of the ongoing ImmuneRACE study, and over 1,000 subjects contributed by 6 global collaborators. Sample metadata almost always included a de-identified subject ID, COVID-19 status, age in years and sex. Where available, HLA class I and class II types were taken from metadata supplied by the sample provider and were not determined by assay-based typing.

Whole blood was collected in K2EDTA tubes by collaborating institutions according to the institutions' own protocols. For TCRbeta analysis, collaborators shipped samples in one of three forms: frozen whole blood, isolated PBMCs, or DNA extracted from either of those sample types. Findings and caveats that apply to the study as a whole: The quantity of clinical and demographic metadata differed by source and by participant and was supplied without curation.

The clonotype comes from a woman aged 40-49 years with acute or convalescent COVID-19. The V and J segments used are TRBV9 and TRBJ2-3, and 8 junction bases match TRBD2. Sequenced input: peripheral blood. CDR3 sequence: CASSVGGAVDTQYF. The sequenced DNA is TGTGCCAGTTCGGTCGGGGGGGCAGTAGATACGCAGTATTTT.